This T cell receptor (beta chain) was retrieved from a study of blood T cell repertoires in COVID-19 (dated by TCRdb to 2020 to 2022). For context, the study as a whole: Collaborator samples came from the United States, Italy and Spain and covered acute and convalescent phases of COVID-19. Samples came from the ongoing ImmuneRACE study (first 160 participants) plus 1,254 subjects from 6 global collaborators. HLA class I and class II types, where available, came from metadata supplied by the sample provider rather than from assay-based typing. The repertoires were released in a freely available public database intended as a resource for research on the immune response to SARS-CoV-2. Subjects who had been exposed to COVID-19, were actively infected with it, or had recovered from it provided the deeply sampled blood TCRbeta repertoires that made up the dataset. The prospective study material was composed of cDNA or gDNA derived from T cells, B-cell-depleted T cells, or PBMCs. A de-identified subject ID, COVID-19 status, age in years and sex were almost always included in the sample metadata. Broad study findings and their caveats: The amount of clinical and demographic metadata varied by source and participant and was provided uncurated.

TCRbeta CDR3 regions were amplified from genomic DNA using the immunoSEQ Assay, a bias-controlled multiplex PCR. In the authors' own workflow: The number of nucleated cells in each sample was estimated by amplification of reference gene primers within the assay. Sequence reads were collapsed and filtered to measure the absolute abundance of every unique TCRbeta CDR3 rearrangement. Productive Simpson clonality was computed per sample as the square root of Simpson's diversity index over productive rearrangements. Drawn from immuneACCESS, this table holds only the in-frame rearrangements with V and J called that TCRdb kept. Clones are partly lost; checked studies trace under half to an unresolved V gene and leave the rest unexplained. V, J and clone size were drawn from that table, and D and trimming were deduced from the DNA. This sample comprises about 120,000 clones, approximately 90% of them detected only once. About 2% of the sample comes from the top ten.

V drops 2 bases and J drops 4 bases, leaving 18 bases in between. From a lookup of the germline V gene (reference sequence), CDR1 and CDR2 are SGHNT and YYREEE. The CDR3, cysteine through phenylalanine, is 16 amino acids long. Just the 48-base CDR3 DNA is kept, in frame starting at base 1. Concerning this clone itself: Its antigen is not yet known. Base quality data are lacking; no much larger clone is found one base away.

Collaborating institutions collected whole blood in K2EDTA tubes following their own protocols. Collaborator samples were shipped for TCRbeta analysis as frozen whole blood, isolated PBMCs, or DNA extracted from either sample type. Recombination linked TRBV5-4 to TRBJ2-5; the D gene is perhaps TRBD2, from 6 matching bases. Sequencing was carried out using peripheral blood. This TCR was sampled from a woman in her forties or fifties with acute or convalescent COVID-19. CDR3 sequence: CASSFWAGRSPETQYF. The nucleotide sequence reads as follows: TGTGCCAGCAGCTTTTGGGCGGGGAGGAGCCCAGAGACCCAGTACTTC.